This T cell receptor beta chain was sequenced during a study of beta chain features in type 1 diabetes. Researchers reported sorting CD4+ naive, central memory, regulatory and stem cell-like memory cells via CD45RO/CCR7/CD25/CD127/CD95/CD27. Sorted cells reached over 98% purity in every population. Looked up from germline, CDR1 is KGHSH and CDR2 is LQKENI. The V gene lost 4 bases and the J gene lost 4 bases, with 5 bases spanning the gap. The CDR3 runs 12 residues. In its sample, this clone was seen a few times. Its antigen is not known. Findings and caveats of the study: Across all four CD4+ subsets, people with type 1 diabetes showed modestly shorter TCRB CDR3s. Sequencing the cDNA could make cells with high TCR expression show up more than they should. Healthy donors had naive, central memory and Treg TCRB repertoires that appeared less similar than those seen among patients.

Sequencing targeted expressed TCRB transcripts, as all isolated RNA had been reverse transcribed. Assay used: immunoSEQ multiplex PCR; TCRdb lists only in-frame clones, some missing. The data hold some 200,000 clones, with 16% observed a single time. The sequence was collected from a man younger than 40 with type 1 diabetes. Sequencing input: naive CD4+ T cells from blood. This chain joins TRBV18 and TRBJ1-5; D is unclear. The CDR3: CASSLPNQPQHF. The CDR3 bases are TGTGCCAGCTCACTACCGAATCAGCCCCAGCATTTT.